A single sample is the source of the 13 T cell receptor beta chains below, sequenced in a study of cytomegalovirus exposure and HLA in healthy donors. The study ran its PCR with 60 Vbeta and 13 Jbeta primers. Clones were sequenced by immunoSEQ multiplex PCR, and TCRdb holds only the in-frame ones, with some missing. The sample includes 40,000 to 45,000 clones. The sample was PBMCs. The receptor set was obtained from a woman between 25 and 40 years old in good health and CMV-seronegative.

The chain combines TRBV27 with TRBJ2-7, with TRBD2 matching over 7 bases. In germline, CDR1 is MNHEY, CDR2 SMNVEV (reference sequence). V trimming: 6 bases; J trimming: 1 base; junction bases outside the gene matches: 3. CDR3 length: 13 residues. The CDR3 loop reads CASSPGLSYEQYF. The CDR3 bases are TGTGCCAGCAGCCCGGGACTATCCTACGAGCAGTACTTC.

The chain is built from TRBV28 and TRBJ2-7; 8 bases line up with TRBD1. J lost 7 bases, V lost 3 bases, and 8 bases had no gene match. Germline values: CDR1 MDHEN, CDR2 SYDVKM. The CDR3 is 14 amino acids. CDR3 residues: CASSFGQGAGEQYF. As DNA, the CDR3 is TGTGCCAGCAGTTTTGGTCAGGGGGCGGGGGAGCAGTACTTC. The full variable domain, rest sourced from reference TRBV28 and TRBJ2-7, is DVKVTQSSRYLVKRTGEKVFLECVQDMDHENMFWYRQDPGLGLRLIYFSYDVKMKEKGDIPEGYSVSREKKERFSLILESASTNQTSMYLCASSFGQGAGEQYFGPGTRLTVT.

The chain couples TRBV10-3 to TRBJ2-7, with a tentative D call TRBD2 (6 bases). Germline V gene data show CDR1 as ENHRY and CDR2 as SYGVKD. This CDR3 region has 15 residues. Trimming stripped 2 bases from V and 5 bases from J, with 16 bases between. The CDR3 sequence: CAISEGGPPVNEQYF. DNA for the CDR3: TGTGCCATCAGTGAGGGAGGGCCTCCTGTAAACGAGCAGTACTTC.

V is TRBV4-3 and J is TRBJ1-2; D is possibly TRBD1 (5 bases). The length of the CDR3 is 14 residues. The germline V and J ends were trimmed by 0 bases and 3 bases, with 8 bases remaining between them. The V gene's germline CDR1 is LGHNA and CDR2 YSLEER. CDR3 sequence: CASSQEWTHYGYTF. The CDR3 DNA reads as TGCGCCAGCAGCCAAGAATGGACACACTATGGCTACACCTTC.

This chain connects TRBV11-2 to TRBJ2-7; TRBD1 is a possible D gene (5 bases). Germline-derived CDR1 and CDR2 are SGHAT and FQNNGV. The CDR3 covers 15 residues. The germline V and J ends were trimmed by 5 bases and 1 base, with 15 bases remaining between them. The CDR3: CASSLRTGASYEQYF. For the CDR3, the DNA is TGTGCCAGCAGCCTCCGCACAGGCGCGTCCTACGAGCAGTACTTC.

This chain connects TRBV6-5 to TRBJ2-7; 11 nucleotides align to TRBD2. The CDR3 covers 15 residues. V shed 2 bases and J 0 bases; nucleotides not matched to a gene: 0. Germline assignment: CDR1 MNHEY and CDR2 SVGAGI. In nucleotides, the CDR3 is TGTGCCAGCAGTTACGGGACTAGCGGCTCCTACGAGCAGTACTTC. It codes for CASSYGTSGSYEQYF.

J is TRBJ2-7 and V is TRBV2; 9 bases are a match to TRBD2. This CDR3 comprises 14 residues. V lost 10 bases and J lost 2; bases outside the gene matches: 9. Per the germline V gene, CDR1 is SNHLY and CDR2 is FYNNEI. The CDR3 coding sequence is TGTGCCACCAGGGATAGCGGGAGTGCCTACGAGCAGTACTTC. Encoded protein: CATRDSGSAYEQYF.

The gene calls are TRBV4-3 and TRBJ1-3, with D possibly TRBD1 on 6 matching bases. The germline gives CDR1 LGHNA, CDR2 YSLEER. V dropped 0 bases and J dropped 2 bases, with 11 bases sitting between them. There are 16 residues in the CDR3. CDR3 nucleotides: TGCGCCAGCAGCCAAGAGAAGGCAGGGGCTGGAAACACCATATATTTT. Protein product: CASSQEKAGAGNTIYF.

This chain connects TRBV10-1 to TRBJ2-7; 9 bases are shared with TRBD1. The CDR3 totals 14 residues. Germline lookup yields CDR1 WNHNN and CDR2 SYGVQD (reference sequence). The junction had 8 bases not matched to a gene; V was cut back by 6 bases and J by 5 bases. The CDR3 nucleotides are TGCGCCAGCAGCCGGGACAGGGCTACCAACGAGCAGTACTTC. Encoded protein: CASSRDRATNEQYF.

The chain combines TRBV7-9 with TRBJ2-7; 10 bases match TRBD2. With V trimmed by 5 bases and J by 3 bases, 7 bases remained unmatched. Germline-derived CDR1 and CDR2 are SEHNR and FQNEAQ (reference sequence). The CDR3 runs to 15 residues. Here the CDR3 reads CASSLTSGMFYEQYF. In DNA, the CDR3 is TGTGCCAGCAGCCTCACTAGCGGGATGTTCTACGAGCAGTACTTC.

This chain joins TRBV10-3 and TRBJ2-7; 7 bases are shared with TRBD1. Germline values: CDR1 ENHRY, CDR2 SYGVKD. The CDR3 consists of 12 residues. V trimming: 11 bases; J trimming: 0 bases; junction bases outside the gene matches: 4. The CDR3 DNA is TGTGCCGCAGGGGACAGCTCCTACGAGCAGTACTTC. This sequence encodes CAAGDSSYEQYF.

The V gene is TRBV28, the J gene TRBJ2-7; TRBD2 might be the D (5 bases). The V and J ends lost 6 bases and 6 bases respectively, with 12 bases between them. Germline CDR1 is MDHEN and CDR2 is SYDVKM. CDR3 length equals 12 residues. CDR3 sequence reads: CASSPFRGEQYF. The DNA for the CDR3 is TGTGCCAGCAGCCCTTTTCGGGGCGAGCAGTACTTC.

J is TRBJ1-2 and V is TRBV18; maybe TRBD1 (6 bases). This CDR3 is 12 amino acids long. From germline, CDR1 is KGHSH and CDR2 LQKENI. Trimming removed 5 bases at V and 7 bases at J, with 11 bases between. The CDR3 spells CASSEQGAGYTF. CDR3 in DNA: TGTGCCAGCTCAGAACAGGGAGCTGGCTACACCTTC.